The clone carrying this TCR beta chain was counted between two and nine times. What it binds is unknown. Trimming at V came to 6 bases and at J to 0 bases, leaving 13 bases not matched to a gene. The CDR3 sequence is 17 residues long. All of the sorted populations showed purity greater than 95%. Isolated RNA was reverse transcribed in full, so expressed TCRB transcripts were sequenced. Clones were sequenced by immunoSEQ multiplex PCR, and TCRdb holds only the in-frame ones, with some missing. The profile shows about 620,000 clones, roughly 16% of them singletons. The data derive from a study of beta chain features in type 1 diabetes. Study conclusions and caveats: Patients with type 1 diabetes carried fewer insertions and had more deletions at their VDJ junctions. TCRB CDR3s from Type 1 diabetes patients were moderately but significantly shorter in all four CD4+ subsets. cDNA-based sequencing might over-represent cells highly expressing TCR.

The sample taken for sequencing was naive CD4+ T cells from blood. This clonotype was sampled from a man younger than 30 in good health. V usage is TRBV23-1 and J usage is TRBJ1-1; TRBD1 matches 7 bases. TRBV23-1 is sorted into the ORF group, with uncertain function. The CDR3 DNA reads TGCGCCAGCAGCCCCTCCCCGACAGGGACGATGAACACTGAAGCTTTCTTT. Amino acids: CASSPSPTGTMNTEAFF.